One sample yielded the 26 T cell receptor beta chains listed below, sequenced in a study of cytomegalovirus exposure and HLA in healthy donors (TCRdb year 2017). Libraries were made using the immunoSEQ multiplex PCR assay. For the multiplex PCR, a mixture combining 60 forward primers for TCR Vbeta segments and 13 reverse primers for TCR Jbeta segments was used. Imported from immuneACCESS, the table was reduced by TCRdb to in-frame sequences with V and J called. These copies leave out some clones; in studies compared against another copy, an unresolved V gene accounts for under half, and the cause of the remainder is not known. The sample table lists 90,000 to 100,000 clones, over 60% of them with a count of one. Of the sample, about 6.3% falls within the top ten clones. Sequencing was performed on PBMCs. These receptors all come from a boy between 5 and 17 years old in good health and CMV-seropositive.

The rearrangement uses TRBV19 and TRBJ1-5; TRBD1 aligns across 11 bases. Germline loops: CDR1 LNHDA, CDR2 SQIVND (reference sequence). The junction had 2 bases not matched to a gene; V was cut back by 5 bases and J by 5 bases. The length of the CDR3 is 14 residues. This chain's CDR3 is CASSSGQGDQPQHF. CDR3 coding DNA: TGTGCCAGTAGTTCGGGACAGGGGGATCAGCCCCAGCATTTT.

The chain uses TRBV27 and TRBJ2-1, with TRBD1 as a possible D gene (6 bases). V shed 4 bases and J shed 8 bases, with 15 bases lying between them. The CDR3 sequence is 14 residues long. The germline V gene has CDR1 MNHEY and CDR2 SMNVEV (reference sequence). The DNA for the CDR3 is TGTGCCAGCAGTTGGGCAGGGACATTGTATGAGCAGTTCTTC. Translating gives CASSWAGTLYEQFF.

V and J are TRBV5-1 and TRBJ1-4, with no clear D. The CDR3 totals 15 residues. Trimming left V 4 bases short and J 4 bases short, with 14 bases between. Germline CDR1 and CDR2: SGHRS and YFSETQ. CDR3 sequence: CASSRSGKRNEKLFF. CDR3 nucleotide sequence: TGCGCCAGCAGCCGATCCGGGAAGCGTAATGAAAAACTGTTTTTT. Using reference TRBV5-1 and TRBJ1-4 for the parts outside the CDR3, the full variable domain is KAGVTQTPRYLIKTRGQQVTLSCSPISGHRSVSWYQQTPGQGLQFLFEYFSETQRNKGNFPGRFSGRQFSNSRSEMNVSTLELGDSALYLCASSRSGKRNEKLFFGSGTQLSVL.

The chain carries TRBV6-1 and TRBJ1-5; 7 positions match TRBD1. CDR1 and CDR2 (germline): MNHNS, SASEGT. This CDR3 has 15 residues. The V gene end was trimmed by 3 bases and the J gene end by 6 bases; junction bases not matched to a gene: 8. CDR3 region: CASSDPNRQGQPQHF. The CDR3 bases are TGTGCCAGCAGTGACCCTAACCGACAGGGTCAGCCCCAGCATTTT.

The rearrangement links TRBV25-1 to TRBJ2-5; 7 bases line up with TRBD2. V was clipped by 4 bases and J by 5 bases; unmatched bases: 4. The CDR3 sequence is 13 residues long. In germline, CDR1 is MGHDK, CDR2 SYGVNS. Here the CDR3 reads CASSGRGGETQYF. The CDR3, as DNA: TGTGCCAGCAGTGGGAGGGGAGGGGAGACCCAGTACTTC.

The V call is TRBV13, the J call TRBJ1-2; D might be TRBD1 (5 bases). The V gene lost 3 bases and the J gene lost 4 bases, with 12 bases spanning the gap. Looked up from germline, CDR1 is PRHDT and CDR2 is FYEKMQ (reference sequence). This CDR3 has 14 residues. CDR3 amino acids: CASSFGGSRYGYTF. In nucleotides, the CDR3 is TGTGCCAGCAGCTTCGGGGGTAGCCGCTATGGCTACACCTTC.

The gene calls are TRBV5-1 and TRBJ1-6; TRBD1 aligns across 8 bases. The CDR3 totals 16 residues. With 4 bases clipped from V and 8 bases from J, the junction kept 11 bases outside the gene matches. The germline V gene encodes CDR1 SGHRS and CDR2 YFSETQ. The CDR3 region has the DNA TGCGCCAGCAGCCCAAGTCCAGGGGGCGTAGATTCACCCCTCCACTTT. Its protein is CASSPSPGGVDSPLHF.

The chain couples TRBV5-1 to TRBJ2-7; TRBD1 agrees at 12 bases. Germline V gene data show CDR1 as SGHRS and CDR2 as YFSETQ. CDR3 length: 15 residues. V dropped 5 bases and J dropped 0; count of bases not matched to a gene: 3. The CDR3 region has the DNA TGCGCCAGCAGTTGGGACAGGGGGCTCTCCTACGAGCAGTACTTC. Translated: CASSWDRGLSYEQYF. Complete variable domain (other parts from reference TRBV5-1 and TRBJ2-7): KAGVTQTPRYLIKTRGQQVTLSCSPISGHRSVSWYQQTPGQGLQFLFEYFSETQRNKGNFPGRFSGRQFSNSRSEMNVSTLELGDSALYLCASSWDRGLSYEQYFGPGTRLTVT.

The chain uses TRBV7-8 and TRBJ1-3; unclear D gene. In germline, CDR1 is SGHVS, CDR2 FQNEAQ. The CDR3 extends over 16 amino acids. V was clipped by 1 base and J by 4 bases, with 14 bases between them. In DNA form, the CDR3 reads TGTGCCAGCAGCTTAGGCGGCAAGGCGGGCGGAAACACCATATATTTT. Encoded protein: CASSLGGKAGGNTIYF.

This chain uses TRBV4-2 with TRBJ1-2; tentative D call: TRBD1 (5 bases). The CDR3 runs to 13 residues. V was shortened by 4 bases and J by 3 bases, with 9 bases between the two germline ends. Germline CDR1 is LGHNA and CDR2 is YNFKEQ. This CDR3 reads CASSPRVYYGYTF. The CDR3 DNA reads TGTGCCAGCAGCCCCAGGGTTTACTATGGCTACACCTTC.

The V gene is TRBV7-9, the J gene TRBJ2-7; 9 nucleotides agree with TRBD1. The CDR3 contains 14 residues. V shed 5 bases, J shed 3 bases, and the junction held 5 bases outside the gene matches. CDR1 is SEHNR and CDR2 is FQNEAQ in the germline V gene (reference sequence). CDR3 residues: CASSGQGPNYEQYF. CDR3 coding DNA: TGTGCCAGCAGCGGACAGGGGCCCAACTACGAGCAGTACTTC.

The V call is TRBV6-5, the J call TRBJ1-4; D perhaps matches TRBD1 (5 bases). Germline loops: CDR1 MNHEY, CDR2 SVGAGI. CDR3 size: 16 residues. V was shortened by 4 bases and J by 2 bases, with 14 bases between the two germline ends. The CDR3 loop is CASSLKPGVTNEKLFF. CDR3 in DNA: TGTGCCAGCAGTTTAAAACCGGGGGTCACTAATGAAAAACTGTTTTTT.

The sample holds a few counts of this clone. The V and J genes are TRBV5-6 and TRBJ2-7; D ambiguous. V shed 1 base and J shed 3 bases, with 5 bases lying between them. The CDR3 contains 12 residues. Germline V gene data show CDR1 as SGHDT and CDR2 as YYEEEE. Written as DNA, the CDR3 is TGTGCCAGCAGCTTGCCCAGCTACGAGCAGTACTTC. Its protein product is CASSLPSYEQYF.

This chain connects TRBV9 to TRBJ2-7; the match to TRBD1 covers 9 bases. The ends lost 0 bases at V and 7 bases at J; junction bases unmatched: 5. CDR1 and CDR2 (germline): SGDLS, YYNGEE. CDR3 size: 14 residues. The CDR3 region is CASSVGGGTGEQYF. The DNA for the CDR3 is TGTGCCAGCAGCGTAGGTGGCGGGACAGGGGAGCAGTACTTC.

This clone was counted a few times. The J gene is TRBJ1-1, the V gene TRBV2, with D hard to call. CDR1 and CDR2 from the germline V gene are SNHLY and FYNNEI. This CDR3 region has 13 residues. V was clipped by 2 bases and J by 5 bases, with 9 bases between them. CDR3 amino acids: CASSERGITEAFF. The CDR3 nucleotides are TGTGCCAGCAGTGAAAGAGGTATTACTGAAGCTTTCTTT.

This chain joins TRBV25-1 and TRBJ2-7; maybe TRBD2 (6 bases). From germline, CDR1 is MGHDK and CDR2 SYGVNS. The CDR3 is 14 amino acids. The ends were cut back, 3 bases at V and 3 bases at J, with 12 bases in the middle. CDR3 amino acids: CASSDPRAGYEQYF. CDR3 in DNA: TGTGCCAGCAGTGACCCTAGAGCGGGCTACGAGCAGTACTTC.

Remarks on this clone: At the DNA level, this CDR3 is encoded by other sequences in the same sample as well. The CDR3 sequence is CASSRVQGGNEKLFF. CDR3 DNA sequence: TGCGCCAGCAGCCGCGTACAGGGGGGCAATGAAAAACTGTTTTTT. The rearrangement joins TRBV4-1 to TRBJ1-4; TRBD1 agrees at 8 bases. Germline V gene sequence: CDR1 MGHRA, CDR2 YSYEKL. Trimming at V came to 4 bases and at J to 5 bases, leaving 6 bases not matched to a gene. CDR3 size: 15 residues.

V and J are TRBV2 and TRBJ2-1; a possible D gene is TRBD2 (6 bases). Looked up from germline, CDR1 is SNHLY and CDR2 is FYNNEI. The CDR3 length is 15 residues. Trimming stripped 6 bases from V and 9 bases from J, with 21 bases between. The CDR3 bases are TGTGCCAGCAGGACGACCTTGCGGGGTGCGGGTGAGCAGTTCTTC. It encodes CASRTTLRGAGEQFF.

This clone was picked up a small number of times. The chain employs TRBV29-1 and TRBJ1-5, with a tentative D call TRBD1 (6 bases). Germline V gene data show CDR1 as SQVTM and CDR2 as ANQGSEA. This CDR3 region has 14 residues. Trimming shortened V by 4 bases and J by 4 bases, and 14 bases separated the two germline ends. The CDR3 loop is CSVVPQGLNQPQHF. Here the CDR3 DNA reads TGCAGCGTTGTCCCCCAGGGGTTGAATCAGCCCCAGCATTTT. The complete variable domain, with remaining parts taken from reference TRBV29-1 and TRBJ1-5, reads SAVISQKPSRDICQRGTSLTIQCQVDSQVTMMFWYRQQPGQSLTLIATANQGSEATYESGFVIDKFPISRPNLTFSTLTVSNMSPEDSSIYLCSVVPQGLNQPQHFGDGTRLSIL.

The chain's CDR3 is CASSGGQGAGQPQHF. In nucleotides, the CDR3 is TGCGCCAGCAGTGGGGGACAGGGGGCAGGTCAGCCCCAGCATTTT. This chain connects TRBV10-2 to TRBJ1-5; 12 bases map to TRBD1. The CDR3 runs to 15 residues. Trimming at V came to 4 bases and at J to 6 bases, leaving 4 bases not matched to a gene. Germline V CDR1 and CDR2: WSHSY, SAAADI.

The CDR3 sequence is CAWSSTAARGAFF. The DNA of the CDR3 is TGTGCCTGGAGTTCAACAGCAGCACGGGGAGCTTTCTTT. The chain carries TRBV30 and TRBJ1-1, with D unresolved. The CDR3 runs to 13 residues. Germline assignment: CDR1 GTSNPN and CDR2 SVGIG (reference sequence). V shed 2 bases and J shed 10 bases, with 17 bases lying between them.

The chain employs TRBV9 and TRBJ2-7; the match to TRBD1 covers 8 bases. The J segment lost 4 bases and the V segment lost 6 bases, leaving 9 bases of the junction unmatched. The CDR3 has 14 residues. CDR1 and CDR2 from the germline V gene are SGDLS and YYNGEE. In nucleotides, the CDR3 is TGTGCCAGCATCATAGACAGGGGTTGGTACGAGCAGTACTTC. Translated, it gives CASIIDRGWYEQYF.

This clone was picked up a small number of times. The chain recombines TRBV19 with TRBJ2-7; TRBD2 is a possible D gene (5 bases). CDR1 and CDR2 (germline): LNHDA, SQIVND (reference sequence). The CDR3 has 15 residues. V was trimmed by 3 bases and J by 1 base, leaving 13 bases between them. The DNA for the CDR3 is TGTGCCAGTAGTATTCGAGGACTTACATCCTACGAGCAGTACTTC. The encoded protein is CASSIRGLTSYEQYF.

The chain employs TRBV9 and TRBJ1-5, with D possibly being TRBD1 (6 bases). V lost 3 bases to trimming and J lost 3 bases, with 7 bases between them. Germline CDR1 and CDR2: SGDLS and YYNGEE. The CDR3 is 13 residues long. The CDR3 DNA follows: TGTGCCAGCAGCGGACAGGACAATCAGCCCCAGCATTTT. Translation gives CASSGQDNQPQHF. Based on the CDR3 plus reference TRBV9 and TRBJ1-5, the full variable domain is DSGVTQTPKHLITATGQRVTLRCSPRSGDLSVYWYQQSLDQGLQFLIQYYNGEERAKGNILERFSAQQFPDLHSELNLSSLELGDSALYFCASSGQDNQPQHFGDGTRLSIL.

This clone was detected a few times. V usage is TRBV30 and J usage is TRBJ1-2; TRBD1 aligns across 8 bases. The CDR3 totals 14 residues. Germline V lookup: CDR1 GTSNPN, CDR2 SVGIG (reference sequence). V gave up 2 bases and J gave up 4 bases; unmatched junction bases: 6. The CDR3 loop is CAWSRGGQVYGYTF. The CDR3, as DNA: TGTGCCTGGAGTCGTGGGGGACAGGTCTATGGCTACACCTTC.

The chain combines TRBV5-1 with TRBJ1-6, with TRBD1 identical over 7 bases. V trimming: 1 base; J trimming: 6 bases; junction bases outside the gene matches: 7. The CDR3 is 16 residues long. CDR1 is SGHRS and CDR2 is YFSETQ in the germline V gene. CDR3 nucleotides: TGCGCCAGCAGCTTGAGGACAGGCCCCTCTAATTCACCCCTCCACTTT. This translates into CASSLRTGPSNSPLHF. The complete variable domain, with remaining parts taken from reference TRBV5-1 and TRBJ1-6, reads KAGVTQTPRYLIKTRGQQVTLSCSPISGHRSVSWYQQTPGQGLQFLFEYFSETQRNKGNFPGRFSGRQFSNSRSEMNVSTLELGDSALYLCASSLRTGPSNSPLHFGNGTRLTVT.